This T cell receptor beta chain was recorded in a study of T cells in Graves' hyperthyroidism and ophthalmopathy. Study-level results: Blood samples included most of the expanded thyroid clonotypes exceeding 0.001.

TCR beta CDR3 regions were amplified from RNA. During a first-round RT-PCR of the TCR CDR3, the HTBI primer set was used. One entry per CDR3 protein, called by TCRdb with MiXCR from the multiplex PCR reads. The sample has about 150,000 distinct CDR3 sequences; more than 20% are singletons. The study collected blood at first hyperthyroidism diagnosis, before any ophthalmopathy symptoms arose. Trimming removed 1 base from V and 1 base from J, with 2 bases in between. The CDR3 has 12 amino acids. Germline loops: CDR1 SGHKS, CDR2 YYEKEE (reference sequence). This clonotype was recorded many times. The antigen is unknown.

The sample was blood. The chain couples TRBV5-5 to TRBJ1-1; D call uncertain. The source is a woman aged 45 to 65 with Graves' hyperthyroidism that later progressed to Graves' ophthalmopathy. The CDR3, as DNA: TGTGCCAGCAGCTTGAGGAACACTGAAGCTTTCTTT. This codes for CASSLRNTEAFF.